This T cell receptor beta chain was found in a study of cytomegalovirus exposure and HLA in healthy donors. The wider study: The roughly 110 validation repertoires used the same platform as the approximately 670 first-cohort repertoires (as reported by a later analysis).

Points on this clone: Its antigen remains unidentified.

Produced via immunoSEQ multiplex PCR; TCRdb's table is partial and in-frame only. The table lists 130,000 to 150,000 clones, approximately 85% of them singletons. Overall study findings and caveats: In vitro checks showed that a few CMV-associated chains really do target CMV antigens. There were some public TCRs occurring in many donors, but most TCR sequences were rare.

The CDR3 totals 15 residues. V shed 6 bases and J 1 base; nucleotides not matched to a gene: 6. Germline V gene lookup returns CDR1 MNHEY and CDR2 SMNVEV (reference sequence). The origin of this receptor is a woman between 25 and 40 years old in good health and CMV-seronegative. Sequencing input: PBMCs. The rearrangement links TRBV27 to TRBJ2-5; TRBD2 matches at 9 bases. The chain's CDR3 is CASRPGSGGQETQYF. DNA of the CDR3: TGTGCCAGCAGACCGGGTAGCGGGGGCCAAGAGACCCAGTACTTC.